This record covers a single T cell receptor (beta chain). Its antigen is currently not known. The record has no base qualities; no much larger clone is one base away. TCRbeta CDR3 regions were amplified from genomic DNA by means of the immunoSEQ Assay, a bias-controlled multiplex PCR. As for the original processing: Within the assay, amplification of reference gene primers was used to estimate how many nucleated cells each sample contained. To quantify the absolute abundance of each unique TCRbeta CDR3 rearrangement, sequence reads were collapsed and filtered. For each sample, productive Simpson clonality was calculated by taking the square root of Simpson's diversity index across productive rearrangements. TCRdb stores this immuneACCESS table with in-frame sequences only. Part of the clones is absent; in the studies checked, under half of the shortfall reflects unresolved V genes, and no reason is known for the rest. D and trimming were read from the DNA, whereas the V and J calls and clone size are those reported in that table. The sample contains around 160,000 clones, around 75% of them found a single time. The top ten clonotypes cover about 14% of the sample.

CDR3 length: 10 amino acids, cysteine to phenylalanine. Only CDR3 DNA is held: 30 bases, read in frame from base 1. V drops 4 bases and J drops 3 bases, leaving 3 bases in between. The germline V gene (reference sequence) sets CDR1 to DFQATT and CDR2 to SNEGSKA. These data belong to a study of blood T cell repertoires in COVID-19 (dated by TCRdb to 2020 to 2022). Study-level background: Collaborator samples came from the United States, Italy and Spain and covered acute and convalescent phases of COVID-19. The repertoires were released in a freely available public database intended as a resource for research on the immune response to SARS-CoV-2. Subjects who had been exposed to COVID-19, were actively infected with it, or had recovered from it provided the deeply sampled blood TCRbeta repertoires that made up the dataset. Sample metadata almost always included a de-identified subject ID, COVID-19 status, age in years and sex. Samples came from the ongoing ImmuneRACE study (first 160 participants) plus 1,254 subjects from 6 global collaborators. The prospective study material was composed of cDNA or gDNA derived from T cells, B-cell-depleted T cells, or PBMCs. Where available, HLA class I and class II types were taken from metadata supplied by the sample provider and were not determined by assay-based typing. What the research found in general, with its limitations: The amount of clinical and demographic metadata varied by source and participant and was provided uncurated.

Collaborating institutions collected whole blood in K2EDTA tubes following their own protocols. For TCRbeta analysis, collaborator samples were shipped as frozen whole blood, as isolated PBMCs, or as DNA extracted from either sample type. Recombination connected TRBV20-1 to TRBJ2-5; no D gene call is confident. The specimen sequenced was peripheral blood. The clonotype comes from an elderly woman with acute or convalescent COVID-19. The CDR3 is CSANKETQYF. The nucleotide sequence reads TGCAGTGCTAACAAAGAGACCCAGTACTTC.